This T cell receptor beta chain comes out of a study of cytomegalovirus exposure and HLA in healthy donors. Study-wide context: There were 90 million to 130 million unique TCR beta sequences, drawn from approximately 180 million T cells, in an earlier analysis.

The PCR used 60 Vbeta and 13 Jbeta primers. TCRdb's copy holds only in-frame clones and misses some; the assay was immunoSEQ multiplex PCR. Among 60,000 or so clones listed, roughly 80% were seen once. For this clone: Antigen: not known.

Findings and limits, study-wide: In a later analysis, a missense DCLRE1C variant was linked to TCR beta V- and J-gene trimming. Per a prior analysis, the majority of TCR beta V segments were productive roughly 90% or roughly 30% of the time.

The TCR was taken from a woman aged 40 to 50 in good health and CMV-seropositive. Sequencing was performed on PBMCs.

The CDR3 region is CAWRAGQTPYGYTF. Here the CDR3 DNA reads TGTGCCTGGAGGGCGGGACAGACTCCTTATGGCTACACCTTC. V usage is TRBV30 and J usage is TRBJ1-2, with TRBD1 matching 7 bases. The length of the CDR3 is 14 residues. Germline trimming cut 3 bases from V and 5 bases from J; bases unmatched to any gene: 9. Germline loops: CDR1 GTSNPN, CDR2 SVGIG (reference sequence).